This T cell receptor (beta chain) was obtained from a study of blood T cells in healthy people across ages. Study results and limitations: The study could not conclusively compare naive and antigen-experienced cells, given its unsorted PBMCs. Naive CD4+ cell counts and diversity both ran higher in long-lived than in aged donors.

Each sample had at least 6.5 million PBMCs isolated. Primers used in a second PCR of about 6 to 11 cycles were a sample-barcoded 5' primer and a J-beta primer mix. TCRdb re-analysed the 5' RACE reads in MiXCR, keeping a single row per CDR3 protein. Of around 800,000 distinct CDR3 sequences listed, approximately 59% are singletons. Germline values: CDR1 DFQATT, CDR2 SNEGSKA (reference sequence). The ends were cut back, 5 bases at V and 8 bases at J, with 13 bases in the middle. The CDR3 spans 12 residues. Comment on this clonotype: What it binds is not known.

Specimen: blood. The receptor's source is a man aged 30-40 years in good health. The gene calls are TRBV20-1 and TRBJ2-1; D might be TRBD2 (5 bases). CDR3 sequence (DNA): TGCAGTGCTCTAAAGCAGAGGGATGAGCAGTTCTTC. Its translation is CSALKQRDEQFF.